This TCR beta chain was obtained from a study of control samples from healthy donors and cancer patients. This clone was counted a single time. The data were produced by immunoSEQ multiplex PCR, yet TCRdb's version contains in-frame clones alone and is incomplete. Of 400,000 to 450,000 clones listed, around 90% were seen once; the top ten hold 6% to 7%. After removal of 1 base from V and 1 base from J, the junction contained 4 bases not matched to a gene. This CDR3 contains 15 residues. Germline V gene sequence: CDR1 SGHTA, CDR2 FQGNSA. The gene calls are TRBV7-2 and TRBJ2-7; 7 nucleotides align to TRBD1. What was sequenced was PBMCs. The sequence was collected from a man between 35 and 55 years old with head and neck cancer. CDR3 region: CASSLVGGDSYEQYF. CDR3 nucleotide sequence: TGTGCCAGCAGCTTAGTAGGGGGCGATTCCTACGAGCAGTACTTC.